Presented here are 10 T cell receptor beta chains from one specimen sequenced in a study of shared clonotypes between healthy human individuals. The repertoire was sequenced with immunoSEQ multiplex PCR; TCRdb's copy has only in-frame clones and lacks some. The data hold about 2.4 million clones, with 93% observed a single time. The sample was naive CD4+ T cells from PBMCs. As to subset: CD45RA+ positively selected. The receptors come from a man in his late teens or twenties in good health. Some clones in this sample may be carry-over from other donors' samples.

The rearrangement uses TRBV21-1 and TRBJ1-1; TRBD1 is the table's D call and was not checked against the DNA. TRBV21-1 is assigned pseudogene status. This CDR3 is built from 12 residues. This CDR3 is CASWGTNTEAFF. CDR3 bases: TGTGCCAGCTGGGGGACAAACACTGAAGCTTTCTTT.

V is TRBV6-1 and J is TRBJ2-7; no firm D call. Trimming took 1 base from V and 1 from J, leaving 5 bases between them. Germline CDR1 is MNHNS and CDR2 is SASEGT. CDR3 length: 13 residues. CDR3 sequence (DNA): TGTGCCAGCAGTGAAGTCTTTTCCTACGAGCAGTACTTC. It translates to CASSEVFSYEQYF.

This clone has only one observation. CDR3 amino acids: CASSLQGAMVETQYF. As DNA, the CDR3 is TGTGCCAGCAGCTTACAGGGGGCGATGGTAGAGACCCAGTACTTC. The chain combines TRBV7-2 with TRBJ2-5; 8 positions agree with TRBD1. This CDR3 has 15 amino acids. Trimming took 2 bases from V and 4 from J; bases not matched to a gene: 6. The V gene's germline CDR1 is SGHTA and CDR2 FQGNSA.

V and J are TRBV5-1 and TRBJ1-5; D is possibly TRBD1 (5 bases). V lost 0 bases and J 4 bases, leaving 11 bases between the germline ends. The CDR3 contains 15 residues. Germline loops: CDR1 SGHRS, CDR2 YFSETQ. CDR3 amino acids: CASSLGAGQNQPQHF. The DNA of the CDR3 is TGCGCCAGCAGCTTGGGAGCAGGGCAGAATCAGCCCCAGCATTTT.

The V gene is TRBV9, the J gene TRBJ2-5, with D perhaps matching TRBD1 or TRBD2 (5 bases each). The CDR3 totals 16 residues. Germline V gene sequence: CDR1 SGDLS, CDR2 YYNGEE. V lost 0 bases and J lost 2, with 14 bases in between. CDR3 sequence: CASSVAEGPVQETQYF. The CDR3 DNA follows: TGTGCCAGCAGCGTAGCCGAGGGGCCCGTGCAAGAGACCCAGTACTTC.

To note about this clone: Other nucleotide sequences in the sample specify the same CDR3. The V and J genes are TRBV18 and TRBJ2-1; 7 nucleotides line up with TRBD1. The ends lost 3 bases at V and 4 bases at J; junction bases unmatched: 0. The V gene's germline CDR1 is KGHSH and CDR2 LQKENI. CDR3 size: 13 residues. The CDR3 loop reads CASSPGQYNEQFF. The CDR3 nucleotides are TGTGCCAGCTCACCGGGACAGTACAATGAGCAGTTCTTC.

The V and J genes are TRBV7-8 and TRBJ2-3; D is unresolved. Germline V lookup: CDR1 SGHVS, CDR2 FQNEAQ. The V end lost 5 bases, the J end lost 2 bases, and 11 bases lay between the germline ends. The CDR3 loop spans 14 amino acids. DNA for the CDR3: TGTGCCAGCAGCCCCCCAAGGTTCACAGATACGCAGTATTTT. Translation gives CASSPPRFTDTQYF.

A note on this clone: The same CDR3 is also encoded by other DNA sequences in this sample. The V call is TRBV19, the J call TRBJ2-3; a weak D match, TRBD1 (5 bases). This CDR3 region has 13 residues. The germline gives CDR1 LNHDA, CDR2 SQIVND (reference sequence). V was cut by 3 bases and J by 4 bases, with 8 bases left in between. CDR3 amino acids: CASSMQGADTQYF. For the CDR3, the DNA is TGTGCCAGTAGTATGCAGGGTGCAGATACGCAGTATTTT.

V usage is TRBV27 and J usage is TRBJ2-7; D may be TRBD1 or TRBD2 (7 bases each). The CDR3 runs to 17 residues. Trimming left V 5 bases short and J 0 bases short, with 20 bases between. Germline CDR1 is MNHEY and CDR2 is SMNVEV (reference sequence). The CDR3 DNA sequence: TGTGCCAGCAGTCGGGGGGACAGCCATGTTATCTCCTACGAGCAGTACTTC. As protein: CASSRGDSHVISYEQYF.

V and J are TRBV7-9 and TRBJ1-4, with D perhaps TRBD1 (5 bases). Trimming stripped 5 bases from V and 11 bases from J, with 18 bases between. Germline V CDR1 and CDR2: SEHNR, FQNEAQ (reference sequence). There are 14 residues in the CDR3. This CDR3 reads CASSRGVDGRKLFF. The CDR3, as DNA: TGTGCCAGCAGCCGAGGGGTCGACGGGAGGAAACTGTTTTTT.